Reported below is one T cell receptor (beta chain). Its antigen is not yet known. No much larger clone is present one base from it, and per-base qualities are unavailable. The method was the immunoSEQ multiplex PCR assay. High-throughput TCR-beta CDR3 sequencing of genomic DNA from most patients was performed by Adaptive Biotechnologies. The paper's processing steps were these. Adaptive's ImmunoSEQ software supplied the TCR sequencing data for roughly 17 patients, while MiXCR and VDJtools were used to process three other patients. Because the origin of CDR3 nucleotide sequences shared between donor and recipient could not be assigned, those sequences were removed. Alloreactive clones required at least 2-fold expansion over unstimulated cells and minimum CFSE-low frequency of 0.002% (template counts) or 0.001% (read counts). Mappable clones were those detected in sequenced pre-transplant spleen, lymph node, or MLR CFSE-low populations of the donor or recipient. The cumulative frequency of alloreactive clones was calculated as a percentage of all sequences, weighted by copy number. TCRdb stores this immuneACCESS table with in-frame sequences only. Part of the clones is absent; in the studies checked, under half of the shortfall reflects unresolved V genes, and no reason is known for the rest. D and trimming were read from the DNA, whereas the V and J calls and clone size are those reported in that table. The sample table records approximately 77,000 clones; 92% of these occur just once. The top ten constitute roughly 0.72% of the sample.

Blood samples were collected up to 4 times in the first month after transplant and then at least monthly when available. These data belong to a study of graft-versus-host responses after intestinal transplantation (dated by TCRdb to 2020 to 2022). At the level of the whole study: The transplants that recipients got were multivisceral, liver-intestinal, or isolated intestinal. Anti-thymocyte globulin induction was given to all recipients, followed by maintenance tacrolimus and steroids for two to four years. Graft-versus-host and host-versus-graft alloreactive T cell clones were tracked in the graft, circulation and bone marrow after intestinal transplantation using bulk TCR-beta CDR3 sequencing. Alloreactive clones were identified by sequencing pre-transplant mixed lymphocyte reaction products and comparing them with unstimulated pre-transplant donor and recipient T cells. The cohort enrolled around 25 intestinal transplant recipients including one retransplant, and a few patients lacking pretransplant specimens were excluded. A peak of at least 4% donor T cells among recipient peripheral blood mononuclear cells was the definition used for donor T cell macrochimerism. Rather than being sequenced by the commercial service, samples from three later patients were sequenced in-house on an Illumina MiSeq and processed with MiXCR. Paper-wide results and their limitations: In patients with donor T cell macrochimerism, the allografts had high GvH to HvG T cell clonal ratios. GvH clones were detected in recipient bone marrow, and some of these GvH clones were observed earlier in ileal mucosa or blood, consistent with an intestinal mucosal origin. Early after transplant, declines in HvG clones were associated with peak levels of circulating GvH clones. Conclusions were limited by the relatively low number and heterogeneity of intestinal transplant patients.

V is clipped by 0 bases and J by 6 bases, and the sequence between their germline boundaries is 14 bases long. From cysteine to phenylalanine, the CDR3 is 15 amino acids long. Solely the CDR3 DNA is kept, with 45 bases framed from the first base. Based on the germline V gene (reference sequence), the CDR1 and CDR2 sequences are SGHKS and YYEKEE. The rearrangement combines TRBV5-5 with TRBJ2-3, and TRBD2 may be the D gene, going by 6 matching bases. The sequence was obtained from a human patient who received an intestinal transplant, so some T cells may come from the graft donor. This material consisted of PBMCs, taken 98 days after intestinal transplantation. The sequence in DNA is TGTGCCAGCAGCTTGGAGGTAGTCGGAGGGGATACGCAGTATTTT. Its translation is CASSLEVVGGDTQYF.